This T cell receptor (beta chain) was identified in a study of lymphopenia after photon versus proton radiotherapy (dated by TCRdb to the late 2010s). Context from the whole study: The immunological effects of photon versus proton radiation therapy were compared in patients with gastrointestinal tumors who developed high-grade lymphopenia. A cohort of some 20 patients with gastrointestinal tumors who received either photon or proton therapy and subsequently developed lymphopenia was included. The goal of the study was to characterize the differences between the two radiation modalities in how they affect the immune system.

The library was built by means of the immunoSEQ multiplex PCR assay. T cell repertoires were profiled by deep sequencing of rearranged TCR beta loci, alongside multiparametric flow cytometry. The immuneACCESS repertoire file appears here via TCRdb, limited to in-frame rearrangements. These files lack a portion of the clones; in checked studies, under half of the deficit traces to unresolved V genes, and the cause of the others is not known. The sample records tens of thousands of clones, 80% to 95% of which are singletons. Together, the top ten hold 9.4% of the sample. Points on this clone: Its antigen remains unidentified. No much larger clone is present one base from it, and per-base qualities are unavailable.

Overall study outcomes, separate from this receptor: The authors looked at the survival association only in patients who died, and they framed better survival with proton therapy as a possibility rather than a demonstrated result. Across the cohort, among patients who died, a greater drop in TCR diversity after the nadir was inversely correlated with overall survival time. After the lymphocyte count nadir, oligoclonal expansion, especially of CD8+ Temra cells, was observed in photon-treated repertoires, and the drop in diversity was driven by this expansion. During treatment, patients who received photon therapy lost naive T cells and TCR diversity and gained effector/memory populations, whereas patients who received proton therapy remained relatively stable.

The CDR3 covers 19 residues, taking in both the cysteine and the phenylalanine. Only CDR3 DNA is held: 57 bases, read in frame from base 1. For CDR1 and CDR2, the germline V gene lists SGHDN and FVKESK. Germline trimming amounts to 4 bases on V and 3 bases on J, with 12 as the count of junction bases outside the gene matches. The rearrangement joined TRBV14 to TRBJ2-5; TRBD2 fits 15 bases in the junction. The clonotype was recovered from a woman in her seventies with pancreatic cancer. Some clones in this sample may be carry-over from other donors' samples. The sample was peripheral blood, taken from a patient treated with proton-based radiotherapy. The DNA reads TGTGCCAGCAGCCCTCTGATGGGACTAGCGGGAGGAGGAAAAGAGACCCAGTACTTC. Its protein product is CASSPLMGLAGGGKETQYF.